This TCR beta chain emerged from a study of shared clonotypes between healthy human individuals. General study points: Sharing across four donors was seen in 4% to 6.5% of naive CD4 clonotypes.

TCRdb's table, derived via immunoSEQ multiplex PCR, lists solely in-frame clones and lacks some. The repertoire holds roughly 660,000 clones, with about 92% as singletons. CDR1 and CDR2 (germline): LGHNT, FRNRAP. V lost 6 bases, J lost 5 bases, and 10 bases lay in between. CDR3 length: 12 residues. On this clone itself: Its specificity is not known.

The chain has TRBV12-5 and TRBJ2-5; D ambiguous. Sequencing was performed on memory CD8+ T cells from PBMCs. As for subset: CD45RO+ cells pooled with CCR7-negative TemRA cells. The clonotype originates from a man aged 18 to 30 in good health. Some clones in this sample may be carry-over from other donors' samples. The CDR3: CASGSSRETQYF. CDR3 bases: TGTGCTAGTGGCTCCTCCCGGGAGACCCAGTACTTC.